This T cell receptor beta chain is from a study of cytomegalovirus exposure and HLA in healthy donors. In the study overall: Early released data comprised around 80 million unique TCRs from HLA-typed donors. General study findings and limits: When analyzed later, a missense DCLRE1C variant was found to be linked to TCR beta V- and J-gene trimming. The only immune exposure information that was available was CMV serostatus.

In the case of this clone: The antigen remains unidentified.

With 60 Vbeta and 13 Jbeta primers, the PCR was carried out. Only in-frame clones appear in the TCRdb table, and some are missing; sequencing was by immunoSEQ multiplex PCR. The listing records 200,000 or so clones. V was pared by 7 bases and J by 1 base, with 15 bases of the junction left unmatched. In germline, CDR1 is MNHEY, CDR2 SMNVEV (reference sequence). CDR3 size: 17 residues. The chain links TRBV27 to TRBJ1-1, with 7 positions matching TRBD1. This TCR was sampled from a boy younger than 18 in good health and CMV-seronegative. The sequenced material came from PBMCs. The CDR3 DNA reads TGTGCCAGCATGACGGACAGGAGCCGGCTCGCGAACACTGAAGCTTTCTTT. Protein sequence: CASMTDRSRLANTEAFF.